This T cell receptor beta chain is drawn from a study of T and B cells in COVID-19 patients. In the study overall: Most recovered patients had mild to moderate COVID-19 treated as outpatients.

TRB rearrangements were amplified by multiplex PCR with BIOMED2 TRB-A/B primers. Via MiXCR, TCRdb re-called the multiplex PCR reads, giving one row per CDR3 protein. This sample has about 8,400 distinct CDR3 sequences; roughly 26% occur once, and the top ten carry 5% to 7%. Germline V lookup: CDR1 LNHDA, CDR2 SQIVND (reference sequence). The junction had 9 bases not matched to a gene; V was cut back by 5 bases and J by 8 bases. This CDR3 comprises 14 residues. Blood genomic DNA input for TRB amplification was about 220-500 ng. This receptor was identified in a human donor who had recovered from COVID-19. V usage is TRBV19 and J usage is TRBJ2-1, with TRBD2 matching over 7 bases. Sequencing was done on a sample of blood. CDR3 DNA: TGTGCCAGTAGTTCAACGGCTGCGGGGGATGAGCAGTTCTTC. This codes for CASSSTAAGDEQFF.